Below, 25 T cell receptor beta chains from the same sample are listed, as sequenced in a study of cytomegalovirus exposure and HLA in healthy donors. The study ran its PCR with 60 Vbeta and 13 Jbeta primers. Repertoires were generated with immunoSEQ multiplex PCR, while TCRdb's copy carries only in-frame clones and drops some. Of around 140,000 clones detected, roughly four fifths appear once; the ten largest clones hold 1.4% to 1.5%. Sequences were obtained from PBMCs. The receptors shown here come from a man aged 30-40 years in good health and CMV-seropositive.

J is TRBJ1-2 and V is TRBV13; D is perhaps TRBD1 (6 bases). V shed 3 bases and J shed 2 bases, with 10 bases lying between them. The CDR3 has 14 residues. CDR1 PRHDT and CDR2 FYEKMQ come from the germline V gene (reference sequence). The CDR3 sequence: CASSFRRGNYGYTF. The CDR3 bases are TGTGCCAGCAGCTTCCGTAGGGGGAACTATGGCTACACCTTC.

The chain has TRBV4-2 and TRBJ2-1, with TRBD2 identical over 10 bases. Germline CDR1 LGHNA, CDR2 YNFKEQ. V lost 0 bases and J lost 4; bases outside the gene matches: 6. This CDR3 comprises 17 residues. CDR3 sequence reads: CASSQEEAGGLYNEQFF. CDR3 sequence (DNA): TGTGCCAGCAGCCAAGAAGAAGCGGGAGGGTTGTACAATGAGCAGTTCTTC.

J is TRBJ1-1 and V is TRBV19; the D gene is possibly TRBD1 (5 bases). With 8 bases removed from V and 2 bases from J, the gap between germline ends came to 12 bases. CDR3 size: 13 residues. Germline values: CDR1 LNHDA, CDR2 SQIVND (reference sequence). The CDR3 sequence: CASVQVGNTEAFF. DNA for the CDR3: TGTGCCAGTGTACAGGTGGGAAACACTGAAGCTTTCTTT.

The rearrangement links TRBV10-3 to TRBJ2-1, with a weak D call TRBD1 (6 bases). The CDR3 length is 13 residues. V lost 6 bases to trimming and J lost 10 bases, with 16 bases between them. Germline values: CDR1 ENHRY, CDR2 SYGVKD. CDR3 sequence reads: CAIRQVGGEEQFF. The CDR3 coding sequence is TGTGCCATCAGGCAAGTTGGGGGCGAGGAGCAGTTCTTC.

The V call is TRBV6-5, the J call TRBJ2-1; 12 nucleotides match TRBD2. Germline CDR1 and CDR2: MNHEY and SVGAGI. This CDR3 region has 15 residues. J gave up 8 bases and V 2 bases, and 4 bases lay outside the gene matches. The CDR3 spells CASSYTTSGSYEQFF. The DNA for the CDR3 is TGTGCCAGCAGTTACACGACTAGCGGGAGCTATGAGCAGTTCTTC.

This clone was picked up one time. This sequence joins TRBV7-9 and TRBJ2-3; TRBD2 matches 14 bases. The CDR3 length is 16 residues. The J segment lost 5 bases and the V segment lost 4 bases, leaving 5 bases of the junction unmatched. From germline, CDR1 is SEHNR and CDR2 FQNEAQ (reference sequence). In nucleotides, the CDR3 is TGTGCCAGCAGCTCAGGGACTAGCGGGGGCAGAGATACGCAGTATTTT. As protein: CASSSGTSGGRDTQYF.

About this clone: This is likely a read error, given that the CDR3 carries no conserved phenylalanine or tryptophan at its end. The limits of the CDR3 on the DNA are not certain, so only TCRdb's listed CDR3 is given. The chain joins TRBV7-9 to TRBJ2-7; the table assigns TRBD2, which was not confirmed against the DNA. CDR1 is SEHNR, CDR2 FQNEAQ, per germline (reference sequence). The CDR3 sequence runs 12 residues, both termini included. Here the CDR3 reads CASRGTKGREGI.

This clone was detected only once. The chain combines TRBV28 with TRBJ2-7; TRBD2 might be the D (5 bases). Per germline, CDR1 MDHEN and CDR2 SYDVKM. The CDR3 is 14 amino acids. Trimming cost V 3 bases and J 4 bases, with 13 bases left between them. Here the CDR3 reads CASSLPAGGYEQYF. CDR3 DNA sequence: TGTGCCAGCAGTTTGCCCGCAGGCGGGTACGAGCAGTACTTC.

The rearrangement joins TRBV7-8 to TRBJ2-7; 10 bases agree with TRBD1. V dropped 5 bases and J dropped 2; count of bases not matched to a gene: 6. CDR1 and CDR2 (germline): SGHVS, FQNEAQ. The CDR3 sequence is 15 residues long. This chain's CDR3 is CASSPRQGAPYEQYF. The CDR3 DNA is TGTGCCAGCAGCCCCAGACAGGGGGCCCCCTACGAGCAGTACTTC. Variable domain in full (rest from reference TRBV7-8 and TRBJ2-7): GAGVSQSPRYKVAKRGQDVALRCDPISGHVSLFWYQQALGQGPEFLTYFQNEAQLDKSGLPSDRFFAERPEGSVSTLKIQRTQQEDSAVYLCASSPRQGAPYEQYFGPGTRLTVT.

As for this clone: The junction shows a germline mismatch at one end, possibly a read error. This chain connects TRBV7-9 to TRBJ2-4; D perhaps matches TRBD1 (6 bases). Germline-derived CDR1 and CDR2 are SEHNR and FQNEAQ (reference sequence). The CDR3 totals 14 residues. This CDR3 reads CSSSLSGQPNIQYF. DNA for the CDR3: TGTTCCAGCAGCTTATCAGGACAGCCAAACATTCAGTACTTC.

The chain couples TRBV5-4 to TRBJ2-7; D is possibly TRBD1 (5 bases). The length of the CDR3 is 14 residues. Germline V gene data show CDR1 as SGHNT and CDR2 as YYREEE (reference sequence). Trimming shortened V by 2 bases and J by 5 bases, and 14 bases separated the two germline ends. This chain's CDR3 is CASSFRQGRDEQYF. Written as DNA, the CDR3 is TGTGCCAGCAGCTTTCGGCAGGGTCGTGACGAGCAGTACTTC.

The chain recombines TRBV5-1 with TRBJ2-1, with TRBD2 as a possible D gene (5 bases). Trimming removed 4 bases from V and 4 bases from J, with 15 bases in between. CDR3 length: 15 residues. CDR1 is SGHRS and CDR2 is YFSETQ in the germline V gene. The CDR3 DNA reads TGCGCCAGCAGCCGCGACTACAATGGATACAATGAGCAGTTCTTC. This translates into CASSRDYNGYNEQFF.

CDR3 bases: TGTGCCAGTAGTATAGTAGGTCAGGGGCCGGGGACCCAGTACTTC. Amino acids: CASSIVGQGPGTQYF. V usage is TRBV19 and J usage is TRBJ2-5, with D tentatively TRBD1 (6 bases). The V and J ends lost 1 base and 7 bases respectively, with 16 bases between them. Germline CDR1 and CDR2: LNHDA and SQIVND (reference sequence). The CDR3 length is 15 residues.

The chain joins TRBV28 to TRBJ2-6; 7 bases agree with TRBD1. Germline V CDR1 and CDR2: MDHEN, SYDVKM. Unmatched junction bases numbered 7, after V lost 4 bases and J lost 1 base. This CDR3 is 17 amino acids long. CDR3 nucleotide sequence: TGTGCCAGCAGTTCCCATACAGGGGAGTCTGGGGCCAACGTCCTGACTTTC. It is translated as CASSSHTGESGANVLTF.

This chain links TRBV12-5 with TRBJ2-1, with 10 bases matching TRBD2. The CDR3 runs 15 residues. Unmatched junction bases numbered 1, after V lost 0 bases and J lost 5 bases. CDR1 is LGHNT, CDR2 FRNRAP, per germline. The CDR3 here is CASGLVLAGNNEQFF. CDR3 DNA sequence: TGTGCTAGTGGTTTGGTACTAGCGGGGAACAATGAGCAGTTCTTC.

The chain has TRBV11-3 and TRBJ2-5, with 9 nucleotides matching TRBD1. There are 15 residues in the CDR3. CDR1 and CDR2 (germline): SGHNT, YENEEA. V lost 2 bases, J lost 5 bases, and 6 bases stayed unmatched. The CDR3 nucleotides are TGTGCCAGCAGCTTACGCACAGGGGGCCTCGAGACCCAGTACTTC. It codes for CASSLRTGGLETQYF.

The chain employs TRBV27 and TRBJ2-1, with 8 bases matching TRBD2. The CDR3 contains 16 residues. Trimming at V came to 7 bases and at J to 4 bases, leaving 12 bases not matched to a gene. Per germline, CDR1 MNHEY and CDR2 SMNVEV (reference sequence). The CDR3 sequence is CASTPGSSGPYNEQFF. In nucleotides, the CDR3 is TGTGCCAGCACCCCTGGCTCTAGCGGGCCATACAATGAGCAGTTCTTC.

CDR3 DNA sequence: TGTGCCAGCAGTGAACGGGGAACTGGGGCCAACGTCCTGACTTTC. It is translated as CASSERGTGANVLTF. The rearrangement uses TRBV2 and TRBJ2-6; a weak D match, TRBD2 (5 bases). CDR3 size: 15 residues. Germline V gene data show CDR1 as SNHLY and CDR2 as FYNNEI. V shed 2 bases and J shed 2 bases, with 7 bases lying between them.

The chain has TRBV27 and TRBJ2-7; the match to TRBD2 covers 7 bases. Unmatched junction bases numbered 6, after V lost 6 bases and J lost 4 bases. Germline CDR1 reads MNHEY; CDR2 reads SMNVEV (reference sequence). This CDR3 comprises 13 residues. In DNA, the CDR3 is TGTGCCAGCAGCTCTCAAGCGGGGTACGAGCAGTACTTC. It specifies CASSSQAGYEQYF.

This clone occurred a few times. The V call is TRBV5-1, the J call TRBJ2-3; the match to TRBD2 covers 7 bases. Germline lookup yields CDR1 SGHRS and CDR2 YFSETQ. The J segment lost 2 bases and the V segment lost 9 bases, leaving 6 bases of the junction unmatched. CDR3 length: 13 residues. The CDR3 loop is CATKRDLTDTQYF. The CDR3 nucleotides are TGCGCCACCAAGCGGGACCTCACAGATACGCAGTATTTT. The variable domain in full, with the rest retrieved from reference TRBV5-1 and TRBJ2-3, is KAGVTQTPRYLIKTRGQQVTLSCSPISGHRSVSWYQQTPGQGLQFLFEYFSETQRNKGNFPGRFSGRQFSNSRSEMNVSTLELGDSALYLCATKRDLTDTQYFGPGTRLTVL.

The chain recombines TRBV28 with TRBJ2-3; 7 bases are shared with TRBD1. Trimming at V came to 2 bases and at J to 0 bases, leaving 2 bases not matched to a gene. Germline V gene lookup returns CDR1 MDHEN and CDR2 SYDVKM. The CDR3 sequence is 15 residues long. The CDR3 DNA is TGTGCCAGCAGTTTACTACAGGGGAGCACAGATACGCAGTATTTT. This codes for CASSLLQGSTDTQYF.

Here the CDR3 reads CASSLTGGTEAFF. The CDR3 DNA reads as TGTGCCAGCTCACTAACAGGGGGCACTGAAGCTTTCTTT. This chain joins TRBV18 and TRBJ1-1, with 8 bases that match TRBD1. The J segment lost 4 bases and the V segment lost 4 bases, leaving 2 bases of the junction unmatched. This CDR3 is built from 13 residues. The germline V gene encodes CDR1 KGHSH and CDR2 LQKENI.

The chain recombines TRBV27 with TRBJ1-5; 8 nucleotides line up with TRBD1. The J segment lost 7 bases and the V segment lost 8 bases, leaving 4 bases of the junction unmatched. CDR1 is MNHEY, CDR2 SMNVEV, per germline (reference sequence). The CDR3 extends over 12 amino acids. This CDR3 reads CASGTGGQPQHF. The CDR3 region has the DNA TGTGCCAGCGGGACAGGAGGCCAGCCCCAGCATTTT.

V usage is TRBV9 and J usage is TRBJ2-3, with TRBD2 as a possible D gene (5 bases). Germline assignment: CDR1 SGDLS and CDR2 YYNGEE. Deletions cut 1 base from V and 4 bases from J, with 13 bases between. The CDR3 runs 15 residues. This CDR3 is CASSVPRGPADTQYF. CDR3 DNA: TGTGCCAGCAGCGTACCCCGAGGGCCAGCAGATACGCAGTATTTT.

The rearrangement uses TRBV4-2 and TRBJ2-3; D perhaps matches TRBD2 (6 bases). CDR1 and CDR2 from the germline V gene are LGHNA and YNFKEQ. This CDR3 has 13 residues. Trimming cost V 1 base and J 11 bases, with 13 bases left between them. CDR3 DNA: TGTGCCAGCAGCCAAGGGATCCAGGGAGGGCAGTATTTT. Translating gives CASSQGIQGGQYF.